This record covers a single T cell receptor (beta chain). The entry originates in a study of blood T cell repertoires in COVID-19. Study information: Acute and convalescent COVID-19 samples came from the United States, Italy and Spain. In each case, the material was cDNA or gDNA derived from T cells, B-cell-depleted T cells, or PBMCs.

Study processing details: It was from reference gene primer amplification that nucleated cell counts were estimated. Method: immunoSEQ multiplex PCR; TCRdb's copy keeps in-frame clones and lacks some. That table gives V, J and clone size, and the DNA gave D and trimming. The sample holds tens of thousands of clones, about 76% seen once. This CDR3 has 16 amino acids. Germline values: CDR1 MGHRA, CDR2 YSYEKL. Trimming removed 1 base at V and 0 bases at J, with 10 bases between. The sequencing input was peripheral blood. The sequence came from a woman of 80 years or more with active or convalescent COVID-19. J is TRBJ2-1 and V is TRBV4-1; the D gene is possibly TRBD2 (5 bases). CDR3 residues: CASSQVTGSSYNEQFF. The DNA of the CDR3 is TGCGCCAGCAGCCAAGTGACGGGGAGCTCCTACAATGAGCAGTTCTTC.